This T cell receptor (beta chain) derives from a study of blood T cell repertoires in COVID-19. The overall study: PBMCs, B-cell-depleted T cells, or T cells provided the cDNA or gDNA that made up the material.

Per the original data handling: The assay estimated nucleated cells by amplifying reference gene primers. TCRdb keeps only in-frame clones here, not all; method: immunoSEQ multiplex PCR. The DNA gave D and trimming, while V, J and clone size come from that table. The data hold 250,000 to 300,000 clones, with about 90% observed a single time. The CDR3 loop spans 15 amino acids. Germline lookup yields CDR1 ENHRY and CDR2 SYGVKD. The junction had 11 bases not matched to a gene; V was cut back by 6 bases and J by 8 bases. Source material: peripheral blood. The chain carries TRBV10-3 and TRBJ1-2; 11 positions match TRBD1. The sequence was obtained from a woman aged 50 to 60 with COVID-19, enrolled during active disease. The CDR3 loop reads CAIRQGGTGGLGYTF. The CDR3 nucleotides read TGTGCCATCAGGCAAGGAGGGACAGGGGGATTGGGCTACACCTTC.